This entry concerns a single T cell receptor beta chain. Germline-derived CDR1 and CDR2 are LGHNT and FRNRAP. The CDR3 loop spans 17 amino acids. J was trimmed by 5 bases and V by 0 bases; bases with no gene match: 6. This sample is part of a study of T cell changes during pregnancy in multiple sclerosis. Assay: immunoSEQ multiplex PCR; the TCRdb copy retains only in-frame clones and omits some. The top ten clones hold approximately 0.75% of a sample with some 85,000 clones, over 85% of them seen once. The sample was peripheral blood, taken in the second trimester of pregnancy. This receptor was obtained from a female donor in good health, enrolled as a control in a pregnancy study. The chain couples TRBV12-5 to TRBJ1-6; 8 bases are a match to TRBD1. The chain's CDR3 is CASGLVLSGGNNSPLHF. DNA for the CDR3: TGTGCTAGTGGTTTGGTACTATCAGGGGGCAATAATTCACCCCTCCACTTT.